The clone carrying this T cell receptor beta chain was counted ten times or more. The record originates from a study of Graves' ophthalmopathy and Graves' hyperthyroidism. The TCR beta CDR3 regions underwent amplification from RNA transcripts. The workflow started with a first-round RT-PCR run with HTBI primers and then moved on to a second-round multiplex PCR. One entry per CDR3 protein, called by TCRdb with MiXCR from the multiplex PCR reads. The sample has 350,000 to 450,000 distinct CDR3 sequences; about 21% are singletons. Germline V gives CDR1 ENHRY, CDR2 SYGVKD. The V and J ends lost 10 bases and 6 bases respectively, with 19 bases between them. CDR3 length: 13 amino acids. Other autoimmune diseases, uncontrolled infections, pregnancy or lactation excluded patients from enrollment.

Sample: peripheral blood. The V gene is TRBV10-3, the J gene TRBJ2-7; D is unclear. This clonotype was obtained from a woman under 30 with stable Graves' hyperthyroidism. The CDR3: CATNRAKGSEQYF. CDR3 coding DNA: TGTGCCACCAACCGGGCCAAAGGATCCGAGCAGTACTTC.